One and the same sample provided the 27 T cell receptor beta chains below, sequenced in a study of blood T cell repertoires in COVID-19. Here immunoSEQ multiplex PCR was the method, and the copy in TCRdb shows in-frame clones only, minus some. This sample yields more than 20,000 clones, of which 90% are seen a single time; 10% to 12% belongs to the top ten. Specimen: peripheral blood. The receptor set was obtained from a man between 65 and 85 years old with acute or convalescent COVID-19.

This chain uses TRBV9 with TRBJ1-1; D remains ambiguous. Germline CDR1 reads SGDLS; CDR2 reads YYNGEE. Between the trimmed V and J ends, which lost 4 bases and 5 bases, there was a span of 15 bases. This CDR3 has 14 residues. This chain's CDR3 is CASSPAPEQTEAFF. In DNA form, the CDR3 reads TGTGCCAGCAGCCCCGCACCCGAACAGACTGAAGCTTTCTTT.

The chain joins TRBV10-1 to TRBJ2-2; 11 bases line up with TRBD2. V shed 7 bases and J 4 bases; nucleotides not matched to a gene: 26. Germline values: CDR1 WNHNN, CDR2 SYGVQD (reference sequence). The CDR3 is 22 amino acids. The CDR3 DNA is TGCGCCAGCAATCTATGGGTCCTAGCGGGAGGTCGGATCTCCTTAGGCACCGGGGAGCTGTTTTTT. This translates into CASNLWVLAGGRISLGTGELFF.

This chain connects TRBV7-3 to TRBJ2-5; 7 bases line up with TRBD2. V lost 2 bases and J lost 2; bases outside the gene matches: 8. The CDR3 runs 16 residues. The germline V gene encodes CDR1 SGHTA and CDR2 FQGTGA. CDR3 in DNA: TGTGCCAGCAGCTTATCACGGACTAGGGGACAAGAGACCCAGTACTTC. It encodes CASSLSRTRGQETQYF.

The chain is built from TRBV7-9 and TRBJ1-1; TRBD1 might be the D (5 bases). The CDR3 has 13 amino acids. The ends were cut back, 2 bases at V and 11 bases at J, with 15 bases in the middle. Germline V gene sequence: CDR1 SEHNR, CDR2 FQNEAQ (reference sequence). CDR3 DNA sequence: TGTGCCAGCAGCTTATATGATGGGGCTTGGGCTTTCTTT. This codes for CASSLYDGAWAFF. Based on the CDR3 plus reference TRBV7-9 and TRBJ1-1, the full variable domain is DTGVSQNPRHKITKRGQNVTFRCDPISEHNRLYWYRQTLGQGPEFLTYFQNEAQLEKSRLLSDRFSAERPKGSFSTLEIQRTEQGDSAMYLCASSLYDGAWAFFGQGTRLTVV.

The CDR3 coding sequence is TGTGCCAGCAGTTTGGGACAGATCTATGGCTACACCTTC. Translation: CASSLGQIYGYTF. This chain connects TRBV6-6 to TRBJ1-2; 7 bases match TRBD1. The CDR3 consists of 13 residues. CDR1 and CDR2 from the germline V gene are MNHNY and SVGAGI (reference sequence). The trim removed 4 bases at V and 4 bases at J, leaving 3 bases unmatched.

The chain couples TRBV7-3 to TRBJ2-7, with TRBD1 as a possible D gene (5 bases). Trimming shortened V by 4 bases and J by 2 bases, and 18 bases separated the two germline ends. Germline CDR1 is SGHTA and CDR2 is FQGTGA. This CDR3 spans 16 amino acids. CDR3 sequence: CASSSQPTDPTYEQYF. DNA for the CDR3: TGTGCCAGCAGCTCACAACCGACAGACCCGACCTACGAGCAGTACTTC.

The chain recombines TRBV18 with TRBJ1-2; TRBD1 matches at 10 bases. The CDR3 has 14 amino acids. Looked up from germline, CDR1 is KGHSH and CDR2 is LQKENI. J lost 4 bases, V lost 4 bases, and 3 bases had no gene match. The chain's CDR3 is CASSLRTGGYGYTF. The CDR3 coding sequence is TGTGCCAGCTCACTACGGACAGGGGGCTATGGCTACACCTTC.

This chain links TRBV4-1 with TRBJ2-3; TRBD2 matches at 14 bases. V trimming: 4 bases; J trimming: 6 bases; junction bases outside the gene matches: 9. The CDR3 contains 17 residues. Germline lookup yields CDR1 MGHRA and CDR2 YSYEKL. DNA for the CDR3: TGCGCCAGCAGCCTAACGGGACTAGCGGGAGTTGGGGATACGCAGTATTTT. Translation gives CASSLTGLAGVGDTQYF.

Comments on this clone: A junction end diverges from the germline sequence, so it may reflect a read error. Other DNA variants within this sample encode the same CDR3. This sequence joins TRBV9 and TRBJ2-5, with TRBD2 matching 9 bases. Germline CDR1 is SGDLS and CDR2 is YYNGEE. This CDR3 region has 15 residues. CDR3 residues: CATRGGGGPQETQYF. The CDR3 nucleotides read TGCGCCACCCGCGGCGGGGGGGGGCCCCAAGAGACCCAGTACTTC.

The rearrangement joins TRBV27 to TRBJ2-1, with D uncertain. V was cut by 6 bases and J by 8 bases, with 11 bases left in between. This CDR3 is 12 amino acids long. CDR1 and CDR2 from the germline V gene are MNHEY and SMNVEV (reference sequence). The CDR3 DNA reads as TGTGCCAGCAGCTCCTTATTATATGAGCAGTTCTTC. This sequence encodes CASSSLLYEQFF.

The CDR3 here is CASSSTGGFGGYTF. CDR3 nucleotides: TGTGCCAGCAGTTCGACAGGGGGATTTGGTGGCTACACCTTC. This rearrangement joins TRBV27 to TRBJ1-2, with 9 nucleotides matching TRBD1. The CDR3 extends over 14 amino acids. The trim removed 4 bases at V and 7 bases at J, leaving 7 bases unmatched. Germline assignment: CDR1 MNHEY and CDR2 SMNVEV (reference sequence).

This rearrangement joins TRBV9 to TRBJ2-1; possible D gene TRBD2, 6 bases. This CDR3 comprises 15 residues. V gave up 3 bases and J gave up 1 base, with 11 bases separating them. Germline loops: CDR1 SGDLS, CDR2 YYNGEE. The CDR3 here is CASSDREKSYNEQFF. CDR3 in DNA: TGTGCCAGCAGCGATCGGGAGAAGTCCTACAATGAGCAGTTCTTC.

The chain couples TRBV2 to TRBJ2-1; tentatively, D is TRBD1 (6 bases). V lost 5 bases and J lost 3, with 11 bases in between. The V gene's germline CDR1 is SNHLY and CDR2 FYNNEI. The CDR3 sequence is 14 residues long. The CDR3 reads CASSLRDNYNEQFF. CDR3 DNA sequence: TGTGCCAGCAGTCTTCGGGACAACTACAATGAGCAGTTCTTC.

This clone counts as medium-sized. Different DNA sequences within this sample yield the same CDR3. J is TRBJ2-5 and V is TRBV9; TRBD2 matches 9 bases. Germline CDR1 and CDR2: SGDLS and YYNGEE. The CDR3 is 15 residues long. Trimming cost V 7 bases and J 1 base; bases outside gene matches: 8. Here the CDR3 reads CASRGGGGPQETQYF. The CDR3 nucleotides are TGTGCCAGCCGCGGCGGGGGGGGGCCCCAAGAGACCCAGTACTTC.

The rearrangement uses TRBV10-3 and TRBJ2-1; D may be TRBD1 (5 bases). Trimming shortened V by 4 bases and J by 8 bases, and 15 bases separated the two germline ends. Germline values: CDR1 ENHRY, CDR2 SYGVKD. The CDR3 extends over 14 amino acids. The CDR3 reads CAISVRDLDDEQFF. The CDR3 bases are TGTGCCATCAGTGTCAGGGATCTGGACGATGAGCAGTTCTTC.

The chain recombines TRBV25-1 with TRBJ2-7; a possible D gene is TRBD1 (6 bases). The CDR3 is 14 amino acids. Germline CDR1 reads MGHDK; CDR2 reads SYGVNS. Deletions cut 4 bases from V and 6 bases from J, with 16 bases between. The CDR3 loop is CASSVYTGSGEQYF. In nucleotides, the CDR3 is TGTGCCAGCAGTGTTTATACAGGGAGTGGCGAGCAGTACTTC.

The V call is TRBV19, the J call TRBJ2-1; 7 bases align to TRBD2. Germline-derived CDR1 and CDR2 are LNHDA and SQIVND (reference sequence). CDR3 length: 16 residues. Trimming cost V 6 bases and J 0 bases; bases outside gene matches: 8. The CDR3: CASSRQPGGSYNEQFF. The CDR3 bases are TGTGCCAGTAGCCGGCAACCGGGAGGCTCCTACAATGAGCAGTTCTTC.

This clone was observed a handful of times. J is TRBJ1-1 and V is TRBV7-3; the D is unclear. This CDR3 has 17 residues. Germline V CDR1 and CDR2: SGHTA, FQGTGA. Trimming took off 2 bases at V and 0 bases at J, with 16 bases between the two ends. CDR3 coding DNA: TGTGCCAGCAGCTTAGAGGGCTACCCATTAATGAACACTGAAGCTTTCTTT. Protein product: CASSLEGYPLMNTEAFF.

The chain couples TRBV28 to TRBJ1-1; D is uncertain. Deletions cut 4 bases from V and 4 bases from J, with 7 bases between. The CDR3 loop spans 12 amino acids. Looked up from germline, CDR1 is MDHEN and CDR2 is SYDVKM. In DNA, the CDR3 is TGTGCCAGCAGTTCCCCTTTCACTGAAGCTTTCTTT. Translation gives CASSSPFTEAFF.

The CDR3 DNA sequence: TGTGCCAGCATCCGGGACAGGGGACCCTACAATGAGCAGTTCTTC. Translated: CASIRDRGPYNEQFF. The rearrangement uses TRBV2 and TRBJ2-1, with 10 bases lining up with TRBD1. The junction had 5 bases not matched to a gene; V was cut back by 7 bases and J by 2 bases. Germline CDR1 reads SNHLY; CDR2 reads FYNNEI. This CDR3 has 15 amino acids.

The CDR3 DNA reads TGTGCCAGCTCCCACCGGGAACCCACAGATACGCAGTATTTT. As protein: CASSHREPTDTQYF. The rearrangement uses TRBV18 and TRBJ2-3, with a tentative D call TRBD2 (5 bases). This CDR3 comprises 14 residues. Germline CDR1 and CDR2: KGHSH and LQKENI. Trimming cost V 6 bases and J 2 bases, with 12 bases left between them.

The rearrangement links TRBV7-8 to TRBJ2-7; 7 bases map to TRBD1. The CDR3 has 15 residues. Germline V CDR1 and CDR2: SGHVS, FQNEAQ. V lost 4 bases and J lost 1; bases outside the gene matches: 7. The CDR3 here is CASSSKTGISYEQYF. CDR3 DNA: TGTGCCAGCAGCTCAAAGACAGGGATATCCTACGAGCAGTACTTC.

V usage is TRBV7-2 and J usage is TRBJ2-5, with a possible D match to TRBD2 (5 bases). V was shortened by 5 bases and J by 1 base, with 8 bases between the two germline ends. CDR1 SGHTA and CDR2 FQGNSA come from the germline V gene. This CDR3 spans 13 amino acids. The CDR3 DNA reads TGTGCCAGCAGCCTACGGGGCCAAGAGACCCAGTACTTC. Its protein product is CASSLRGQETQYF.

This sequence joins TRBV7-2 and TRBJ2-5; TRBD2 agrees at 13 bases. Unmatched junction bases numbered 3, after V lost 0 bases and J lost 2 bases. The CDR3 length is 17 residues. Germline V gene sequence: CDR1 SGHTA, CDR2 FQGNSA. The CDR3 DNA is TGTGCCAGCAGCTTAGCGAGGACTAGCGGGAGTCAAGAGACCCAGTACTTC. This codes for CASSLARTSGSQETQYF.

The chain joins TRBV5-1 to TRBJ1-4; 7 positions agree with TRBD1. There are 15 residues in the CDR3. CDR1 is SGHRS, CDR2 YFSETQ, per germline. After removal of 0 bases from V and 13 bases from J, the junction contained 12 bases not matched to a gene. CDR3 in DNA: TGCGCCAGCAGCTTGGAGGGGGCGGACCGGGGCGGACTGTTTTTT. It specifies CASSLEGADRGGLFF. Variable domain in full (rest from reference TRBV5-1 and TRBJ1-4): KAGVTQTPRYLIKTRGQQVTLSCSPISGHRSVSWYQQTPGQGLQFLFEYFSETQRNKGNFPGRFSGRQFSNSRSEMNVSTLELGDSALYLCASSLEGADRGGLFFGSGTQLSVL.

V is TRBV5-1 and J is TRBJ2-1; 7 positions agree with TRBD2. Germline V CDR1 and CDR2: SGHRS, YFSETQ. The junction had 12 bases not matched to a gene; V was cut back by 0 bases and J by 6 bases. CDR3 size: 17 residues. In DNA, the CDR3 is TGCGCCAGCAGCTTGGCTGGGGGGGGAGGGCCCATCAATGAGCAGTTCTTC. Translated: CASSLAGGGGPINEQFF. Combining the CDR3 with reference TRBV5-1 and TRBJ2-1 gives the whole variable domain KAGVTQTPRYLIKTRGQQVTLSCSPISGHRSVSWYQQTPGQGLQFLFEYFSETQRNKGNFPGRFSGRQFSNSRSEMNVSTLELGDSALYLCASSLAGGGGPINEQFFGPGTRLTVL.

The genes are TRBV4-3 and TRBJ2-5; D not certain. CDR1 and CDR2 (germline): LGHNA, YSLEER. This CDR3 is 16 amino acids long. The V gene lost 0 bases and the J gene lost 3 bases, with 14 bases spanning the gap. This chain's CDR3 is CASSQDSWPSEETQYF. The CDR3 region has the DNA TGCGCCAGCAGCCAAGATAGCTGGCCTTCTGAAGAGACCCAGTACTTC.